This T cell receptor (beta chain) derives from a study of T cell responses to AZD1222 COVID-19 vaccine. Findings and limits, study-wide: Unmutated variant regions are reportedly the target of nearly half of TCRs that are spike-specific. White British donors predominated, females outnumbered males, and clonal diversity was possibly underestimated.

To note about this clone: Its antigen is currently unknown.

V lost 3 bases and J 2 bases, leaving 11 bases between the germline ends. This CDR3 has 15 amino acids. Germline CDR1 MDHEN, CDR2 SYDVKM. Sequenced by immunoSEQ multiplex PCR; TCRdb stores in-frame clones only, minus some. The table has around 140,000 clones, 80% to 95% seen once. Samples with a second dose at about 4 or about 12 weeks were pooled together. The origin of this receptor is an adult who received the AZD1222 COVID-19 vaccine. V is TRBV28 and J is TRBJ2-1, with D maybe TRBD2 (6 bases). This material consisted of peripheral blood, taken 28 days after the second AZD1222 dose. The CDR3 region is CASSFSTRTYNEQFF. The CDR3 DNA follows: TGTGCCAGCAGTTTTTCGACTAGAACCTACAATGAGCAGTTCTTC. Full variable domain (remainder filled in from reference TRBV28 and TRBJ2-1): DVKVTQSSRYLVKRTGEKVFLECVQDMDHENMFWYRQDPGLGLRLIYFSYDVKMKEKGDIPEGYSVSREKKERFSLILESASTNQTSMYLCASSFSTRTYNEQFFGPGTRLTVL.